A single sample gave rise to the 25 T cell receptor beta chains below, sequenced in a study of blood T cell repertoires in COVID-19. Profiled with immunoSEQ multiplex PCR; TCRdb holds only in-frame clones, not every one. The table shows 440,000 or so clones, with over 75% occurring only once. The sequencing sample was made of peripheral blood. The receptors derive from a woman aged 40 to 50 with COVID-19, enrolled during active disease.

This sequence joins TRBV28 and TRBJ1-1, with 7 bases matching TRBD1. The germline V gene has CDR1 MDHEN and CDR2 SYDVKM. The V gene end was trimmed by 6 bases and the J gene end by 6 bases; junction bases not matched to a gene: 10. This CDR3 has 14 residues. CDR3 sequence reads: CASSINRGSAEAFF. In DNA, the CDR3 is TGTGCCAGCAGCATAAACAGGGGCTCGGCTGAAGCTTTCTTT.

The chain links TRBV27 to TRBJ2-7; TRBD1 agrees at 10 bases. Germline V gene lookup returns CDR1 MNHEY and CDR2 SMNVEV (reference sequence). V dropped 2 bases and J dropped 2; count of bases not matched to a gene: 3. This CDR3 spans 15 amino acids. The CDR3 is CASSLGQGVAYEQYF. CDR3 DNA: TGTGCCAGCAGTTTAGGACAGGGGGTAGCCTACGAGCAGTACTTC.

This clone was seen a handful of times. The V gene is TRBV4-1, the J gene TRBJ1-3; unclear D gene. Trimming pared 1 base from V and 4 bases from J, leaving 5 bases between. From germline, CDR1 is MGHRA and CDR2 YSYEKL. The CDR3 sequence is 13 residues long. The CDR3 is CASSQVIGNTIYF. The CDR3 DNA reads TGCGCCAGCAGCCAAGTAATCGGAAACACCATATATTTT.

The chain combines TRBV5-1 with TRBJ1-1, with D perhaps matching TRBD1 (6 bases). V lost 1 base, J lost 6 bases, and 13 bases lay in between. The germline CDR1 and CDR2 sequences are SGHRS and YFSETQ. The CDR3 sequence is 14 residues long. CDR3 in amino acids: CASSLRSGEAEAFF. CDR3 DNA: TGCGCCAGCAGCTTGCGGTCAGGGGAAGCTGAAGCTTTCTTT.

The V and J genes are TRBV10-3 and TRBJ1-1; 9 positions agree with TRBD1. Germline V gives CDR1 ENHRY, CDR2 SYGVKD. The V segment lost 3 bases and the J segment 0 bases; nucleotides outside the gene matches: 11. CDR3 size: 18 residues. The CDR3 DNA reads as TGTGCCATCAGTGATCCTATACAGGGGGCCCTTATGAACACTGAAGCTTTCTTT. Amino acid sequence: CAISDPIQGALMNTEAFF.

This clone has only one observation. The rearrangement joins TRBV18 to TRBJ1-4, with 7 bases identical to TRBD1. The CDR3 contains 15 residues. V was pared by 6 bases and J by 7 bases, with 11 bases of the junction left unmatched. Germline V gene lookup returns CDR1 KGHSH and CDR2 LQKENI. The DNA of the CDR3 is TGTGCCAGCTCCAACTACAGGGGATTTCGTGAAAAACTGTTTTTT. This encodes CASSNYRGFREKLFF.

The V gene is TRBV19, the J gene TRBJ1-3; possibly TRBD1 for D (5 bases). Trimming took 6 bases from V and 3 from J, leaving 18 bases between them. This CDR3 contains 16 residues. Germline CDR1 reads LNHDA; CDR2 reads SQIVND (reference sequence). The CDR3 loop is CASSPAGRGLGNTIYF. CDR3 DNA: TGTGCCAGTAGCCCGGCGGGACGGGGACTTGGAAACACCATATATTTT.

The gene calls are TRBV7-2 and TRBJ1-5; 11 bases match TRBD1. This CDR3 comprises 15 residues. The V gene end was trimmed by 5 bases and the J gene end by 5 bases; junction bases not matched to a gene: 5. Germline V CDR1 and CDR2: SGHTA, FQGNSA. In DNA, the CDR3 is TGTGCCAGCAGCACAAGGACAGGGGGCGATCAGCCCCAGCATTTT. Translation: CASSTRTGGDQPQHF.

V gene TRBV2 combines with J gene TRBJ1-1; 9 bases map to TRBD1. After removal of 6 bases from V and 1 base from J, the junction contained 3 bases not matched to a gene. From germline, CDR1 is SNHLY and CDR2 FYNNEI. The CDR3 spans 14 residues. CDR3 region: CASRRQGGNTEAFF. The CDR3 DNA is TGTGCCAGCAGGAGACAGGGGGGGAACACTGAAGCTTTCTTT.

The chain combines TRBV5-1 with TRBJ1-1; a possible D gene is TRBD1 (6 bases). Per germline, CDR1 SGHRS and CDR2 YFSETQ. CDR3 size: 13 residues. Trimming shortened V by 1 base and J by 6 bases, and 10 bases separated the two germline ends. This CDR3 reads CASSLTGLPEAFF. CDR3 DNA sequence: TGCGCCAGCAGCTTGACAGGGCTCCCTGAAGCTTTCTTT.

This CDR3 reads CASSVRAGPRNTEAFF. In DNA, the CDR3 is TGTGCCAGCAGCGTTAGGGCGGGACCTCGGAACACTGAAGCTTTCTTT. The chain joins TRBV7-9 to TRBJ1-1, with a tentative D call TRBD1 (5 bases). There are 16 residues in the CDR3. The V end lost 5 bases, the J end lost 1 base, and 17 bases lay between the germline ends. Germline lookup yields CDR1 SEHNR and CDR2 FQNEAQ (reference sequence).

The chain couples TRBV6-4 to TRBJ2-7; TRBD1 matches 7 bases. Germline-derived CDR1 and CDR2 are MRHNA and SNTAGT. This CDR3 is built from 18 residues. Trimming took 2 bases from V and 1 from J; bases not matched to a gene: 14. The CDR3 loop reads CASSDKPDRLWGSYEQYF. The CDR3 DNA reads as TGTGCCAGCAGTGACAAGCCGGACAGGTTATGGGGGTCCTACGAGCAGTACTTC.

The sample holds a few counts of this clone. The chain couples TRBV30 to TRBJ1-2; perhaps TRBD1 as D (6 bases). Deletions cut 0 bases from V and 4 bases from J, with 15 bases between. The CDR3 has 15 residues. Looked up from germline, CDR1 is GTSNPN and CDR2 is SVGIG (reference sequence). CDR3 residues: CAWSVLRGGGYGYTF. CDR3 nucleotide sequence: TGTGCCTGGAGTGTACTTCGGGGGGGCGGCTATGGCTACACCTTC.

V gene TRBV7-2 combines with J gene TRBJ1-1; 7 bases agree with TRBD1. The CDR3 extends over 14 amino acids. V shed 4 bases, J shed 11 bases, and the junction held 13 bases outside the gene matches. CDR1 and CDR2 (germline): SGHTA, FQGNSA. The CDR3 spells CASSSVTRGLAAFF. In DNA, the CDR3 is TGTGCCAGCAGCTCAGTTACCAGGGGGTTGGCCGCTTTCTTT.

The chain combines TRBV6-2 or TRBV6-3 with TRBJ1-1, with TRBD1 matching 10 bases. With 6 bases clipped from V and 4 bases from J, the junction kept 11 bases outside the gene matches. The germline CDR1 and CDR2 sequences are MNHEY and SVGEGT. The CDR3 is made up of 16 amino acids. Written as DNA, the CDR3 is TGTGCCAGCAGCGATCGGACAGGGGGAGGGGGCACTGAAGCTTTCTTT. Amino acids: CASSDRTGGGGTEAFF.

V usage is TRBV7-2 and J usage is TRBJ2-3; no firm D call. CDR3 length: 15 residues. Deletions cut 1 base from V and 8 bases from J, with 16 bases between. CDR1 SGHTA and CDR2 FQGNSA come from the germline V gene. The CDR3 coding sequence is TGTGCCAGCAGCTTAGGGGTCTTGAGCGTAGTTACGCAGTATTTT. It translates to CASSLGVLSVVTQYF.

The chain couples TRBV4-1 to TRBJ2-1; TRBD1 might be the D (6 bases). V was clipped by 1 base and J by 4 bases, with 11 bases between them. Germline V gene lookup returns CDR1 MGHRA and CDR2 YSYEKL. This CDR3 comprises 15 residues. Here the CDR3 reads CASSQGSGEYNEQFF. The CDR3 DNA follows: TGCGCCAGCAGCCAAGGGTCAGGGGAGTACAATGAGCAGTTCTTC.

The chain links TRBV9 to TRBJ1-2; 7 nucleotides agree with TRBD1. Trimming at V came to 5 bases and at J to 5 bases, leaving 6 bases not matched to a gene. Germline values: CDR1 SGDLS, CDR2 YYNGEE. CDR3 length: 13 residues. CDR3 sequence: CASSAGTAYGYTF. CDR3 nucleotide sequence: TGTGCCAGCAGTGCCGGGACAGCTTATGGCTACACCTTC. Full variable domain (remainder filled in from reference TRBV9 and TRBJ1-2): DSGVTQTPKHLITATGQRVTLRCSPRSGDLSVYWYQQSLDQGLQFLIQYYNGEERAKGNILERFSAQQFPDLHSELNLSSLELGDSALYFCASSAGTAYGYTFGSGTRLTVV.

The chain combines TRBV5-8 with TRBJ2-7; 8 bases agree with TRBD1. This CDR3 is built from 13 residues. V shed 5 bases and J 7 bases; nucleotides not matched to a gene: 8. CDR1 and CDR2 (germline): SGHTS, YDEGEE. The CDR3 DNA sequence: TGTGCCAGCAGTCTGACAGGGGAGCGGGAGCAGTACTTC. Residues: CASSLTGEREQYF.

This rearrangement joins TRBV6-5 to TRBJ1-2; D uncertain. CDR3 length: 13 amino acids. V dropped 5 bases and J dropped 3 bases, with 10 bases sitting between them. Germline lookup yields CDR1 MNHEY and CDR2 SVGAGI. The CDR3 DNA reads as TGTGCCAGCAGTATCCAAGCCGACTATGGCTACACCTTC. The encoded protein is CASSIQADYGYTF.

The chain recombines TRBV28 with TRBJ1-1; 11 nucleotides match TRBD1. The CDR3 runs 14 residues. Per the germline V gene, CDR1 is MDHEN and CDR2 is SYDVKM. V lost 4 bases and J lost 5; bases outside the gene matches: 3. The CDR3: CASSSGQGATEAFF. The CDR3 coding sequence is TGTGCCAGCAGTTCCGGACAGGGGGCGACTGAAGCTTTCTTT.

This sequence joins TRBV21-1 and TRBJ1-2. TRBV21-1 is recorded as a pseudogene. The CDR3 consists of 20 residues. The CDR3 nucleotides are TGTGCCAGCAGCCTGGAAAACCAAGGGGGGGTCCCTGCATTTAACTATGGCTACACCTTC. Its protein is CASSLENQGGVPAFNYGYTF.

The chain employs TRBV11-2 and TRBJ1-1; TRBD1 is a possible D gene (6 bases). V was pared by 5 bases and J by 1 base, with 11 bases between. This CDR3 contains 14 residues. CDR1 is SGHAT, CDR2 FQNNGV, per germline. The CDR3 DNA is TGTGCCAGCAGCGTGGGACACCAGAACACTGAAGCTTTCTTT. This translates into CASSVGHQNTEAFF.

This chain joins TRBV27 and TRBJ1-4; 7 bases line up with TRBD1. The V segment lost 3 bases and the J segment 8 bases; nucleotides outside the gene matches: 6. From germline, CDR1 is MNHEY and CDR2 SMNVEV (reference sequence). The CDR3 totals 14 residues. The CDR3: CASSLVTGAEKLFF. The CDR3, as DNA: TGTGCCAGCAGTTTGGTAACAGGGGCCGAAAAACTGTTTTTT.

The chain uses TRBV5-5 and TRBJ1-4; TRBD1 matches at 7 bases. CDR1 is SGHKS and CDR2 is YYEKEE in the germline V gene (reference sequence). V was pared by 0 bases and J by 5 bases, with 7 bases of the junction left unmatched. The CDR3 extends over 16 amino acids. Here the CDR3 DNA reads TGTGCCAGCAGCTTGGTCCGGGACAGTCAAAATGAAAAACTGTTTTTT. Its protein product is CASSLVRDSQNEKLFF.